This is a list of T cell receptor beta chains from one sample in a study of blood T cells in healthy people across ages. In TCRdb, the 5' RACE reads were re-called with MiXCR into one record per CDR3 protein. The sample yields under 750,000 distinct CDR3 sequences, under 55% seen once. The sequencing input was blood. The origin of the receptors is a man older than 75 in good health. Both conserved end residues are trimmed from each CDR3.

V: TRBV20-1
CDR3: SAPLVGASYEQY

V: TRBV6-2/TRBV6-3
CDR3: ASRAGTSGNEQF

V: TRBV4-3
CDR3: ASSQDRADSFYEQY

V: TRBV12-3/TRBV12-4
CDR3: ASQKVDRGYPEAF

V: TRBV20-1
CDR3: SARGGAPDTQY

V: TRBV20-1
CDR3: SAREGTANQPQH

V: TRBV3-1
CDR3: ASSLLLGLNYEQY

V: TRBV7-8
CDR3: ASGTNTEELF

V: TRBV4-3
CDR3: ASSQDLPRENTQY

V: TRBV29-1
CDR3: SGSSRDEQY

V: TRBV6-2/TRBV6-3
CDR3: ASSFVAGGPINEQF

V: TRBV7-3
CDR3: ASSLQSGRYNEQF

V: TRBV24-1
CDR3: ATAGTSVGGEQY

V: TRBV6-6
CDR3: ASSYTASSYEQY

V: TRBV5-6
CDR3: ASSMTSGGALETQY

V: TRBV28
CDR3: ASSFQRDTDTQY

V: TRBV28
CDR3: ASSVGQGDQPQH

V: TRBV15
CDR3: ATSSLADYNEQF

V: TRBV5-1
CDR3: AGTAIDRTTDTQY

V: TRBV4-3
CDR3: ASSQNSGYGQPQH

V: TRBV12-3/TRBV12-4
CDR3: ASSFDRQQETQY

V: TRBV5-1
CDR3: ASSHSGTEETQY

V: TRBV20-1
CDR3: SARDQVEVQF

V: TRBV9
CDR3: ASSVGANTDTQY

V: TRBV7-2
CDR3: ASSLAFGWRGGDTQY

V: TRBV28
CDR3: ASSPLLGNQETQY

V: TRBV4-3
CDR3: ASSGYRGLTSEQY

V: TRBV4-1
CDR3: ASSQGTSGTYNEQF

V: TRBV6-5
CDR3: ASQRWRGEETQY

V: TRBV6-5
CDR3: ASSPYRTGNYGYT

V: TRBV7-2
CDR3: ASSFESADTQY

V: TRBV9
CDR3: ASSVVGGGRNTQY

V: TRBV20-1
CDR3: SARQTGTGWAF

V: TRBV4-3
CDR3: ASSQLAGGHEQF

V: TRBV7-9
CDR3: ASSLVAQQDQPQH

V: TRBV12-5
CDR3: ARGTGCYEQY

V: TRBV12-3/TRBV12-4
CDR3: ASSLGRTGGDYT

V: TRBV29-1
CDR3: SVERGDNAYEQY

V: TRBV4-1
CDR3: ASSQDNPRVAGTDTQY

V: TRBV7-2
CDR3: ASSLSVSGGTDTQY

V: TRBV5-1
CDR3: ASSSGTGDNEQF

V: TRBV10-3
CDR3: AISESTTSGRSETQY

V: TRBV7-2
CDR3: ASSLGDYPRTDTQY

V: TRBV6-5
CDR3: ASSYSNPAGGSYEQY

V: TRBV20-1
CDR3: SAAGFGTNEKLF

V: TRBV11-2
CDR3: ASSRVFGGQGIDNEQF

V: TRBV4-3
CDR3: ASSQLSGPITGNYGYT

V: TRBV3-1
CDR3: ASSQEGLAEETQY

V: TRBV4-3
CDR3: ASSQTRGTSPF

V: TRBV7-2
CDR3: ASSPTSIGEQF

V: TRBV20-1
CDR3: SARDTSNQPQH

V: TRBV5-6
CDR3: ASSSTSSGRADTQY

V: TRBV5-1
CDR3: ASSDGLAAETQY

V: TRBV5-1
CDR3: ASSLVGDRDLDEQF

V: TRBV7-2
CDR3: ASSTPGTPSRQY